This entry lists 16 T cell receptor beta chains sequenced from one sample in a study of identical twins. TCRdb used MiXCR to reprocess the 5' RACE reads, holding one entry per CDR3 protein. This sample has about 250,000 distinct CDR3 sequences; over 11% occur once, and the top ten carry 7% to 9%. The specimen was memory (CD45RO+) T cells sorted from blood. Receptors originate from a woman aged 18-35 years in good health.

This clonotype was picked up many times. The chain uses TRBV3-1 and TRBJ1-2; D remains unclear. Deletions cut 2 bases from V and 8 bases from J, with 15 bases between. The CDR3 has 14 amino acids. Germline-derived CDR1 and CDR2 are LGHDT and YNNKEL (reference sequence). This chain's CDR3 is CASSQRSGPGGYTF. The CDR3 nucleotides are TGTGCCAGCAGCCAACGATCAGGACCCGGGGGCTACACCTTC.

This clonotype was observed a handful of times. The rearrangement uses TRBV9 and TRBJ2-1; maybe TRBD2 (5 bases). The V gene lost 0 bases and the J gene lost 8 bases, with 12 bases spanning the gap. Germline CDR1 is SGDLS and CDR2 is YYNGEE. There are 14 residues in the CDR3. The DNA of the CDR3 is TGTGCCAGCAGCGTAGCGGAGGACGTCGATGAGCAGTTCTTC. It codes for CASSVAEDVDEQFF.

V usage is TRBV20-1 and J usage is TRBJ2-5; TRBD2 might be the D (7 bases). V was cut by 5 bases and J by 5 bases, with 18 bases left in between. The CDR3 runs to 14 residues. In germline, CDR1 is DFQATT, CDR2 SNEGSKA (reference sequence). Written as DNA, the CDR3 is TGCAGTGCTCAATTAGGAGGGGGGGGTGAGACCCAGTACTTC. Translated: CSAQLGGGGETQYF.

This chain connects TRBV6-1 to TRBJ2-3, with D perhaps TRBD2 (7 bases). The CDR3 runs to 13 residues. Germline V gene lookup returns CDR1 MNHNS and CDR2 SASEGT. V lost 8 bases and J 7 bases, leaving 16 bases between the germline ends. The DNA of the CDR3 is TGTGCCAGCCGGGGGGCGGGGGCCCATACGCAGTATTTT. Amino acid sequence: CASRGAGAHTQYF.

The chain joins TRBV6-2 or TRBV6-3 to TRBJ1-1, with TRBD1 identical over 9 bases. V shed 6 bases and J 1 base; nucleotides not matched to a gene: 6. CDR1 is MNHEY and CDR2 is SVGEGT in the germline V gene. There are 15 residues in the CDR3. The CDR3 DNA reads TGTGCCAGCAGGAGAGAGACAGGGGGGAACACTGAAGCTTTCTTT. Protein product: CASRRETGGNTEAFF.

This clonotype was observed a handful of times. The genes are TRBV6-1 and TRBJ1-1; TRBD1 might be the D (6 bases). Germline V gene lookup returns CDR1 MNHNS and CDR2 SASEGT. V was trimmed by 5 bases and J by 0 bases, leaving 13 bases between them. This CDR3 region has 15 residues. DNA of the CDR3: TGTGCCAGCAGTAGACAGGCAAAGATGAACACTGAAGCTTTCTTT. Translated, it gives CASSRQAKMNTEAFF.

The CDR3 DNA reads as TGTGCCAGCAGTGTGCGGGGGGGCGATGACTACCGCTACAATGAGCAGTTCTTC. Its protein is CASSVRGGDDYRYNEQFF. The chain is built from TRBV25-1 and TRBJ2-1; TRBD2 matches at 9 bases. After removal of 4 bases from V and 3 bases from J, the junction contained 13 bases not matched to a gene. The CDR3 has 18 amino acids. Germline V CDR1 and CDR2: MGHDK, SYGVNS.

The sample holds a few counts of this clonotype. The chain links TRBV6-1 to TRBJ2-5; a possible D gene is TRBD2 (6 bases). The CDR3 is 13 residues long. V was cut by 4 bases and J by 10 bases, with 16 bases left in between. The germline V gene has CDR1 MNHNS and CDR2 SASEGT. CDR3 bases: TGTGCCAGCAGTGGGCCCAGATTGGGGGGCCAGTACTTC. This gives the protein CASSGPRLGGQYF.

This chain connects TRBV20-1 to TRBJ2-2, with 10 positions matching TRBD1. The CDR3 sequence is 15 residues long. Germline values: CDR1 DFQATT, CDR2 SNEGSKA (reference sequence). The V segment lost 5 bases and the J segment 2 bases; nucleotides outside the gene matches: 5. The CDR3 sequence: CSAHDRGLNTGELFF. As DNA, the CDR3 is TGCAGTGCTCATGACAGGGGGCTTAACACCGGGGAGCTGTTTTTT.

The sample holds many counts of this clonotype. V usage is TRBV29-1 and J usage is TRBJ2-3, with a weak D call TRBD1 (6 bases). The ends were cut back, 3 bases at V and 3 bases at J, with 13 bases in the middle. The CDR3 is made up of 14 amino acids. Germline V lookup: CDR1 SQVTM, CDR2 ANQGSEA. CDR3: CSVDGTRGTDTQYF. Here the CDR3 DNA reads TGCAGCGTTGACGGAACAAGGGGGACAGATACGCAGTATTTT.

The rearrangement links TRBV5-6 to TRBJ1-2; no clear D. The CDR3 spans 14 residues. The germline gives CDR1 SGHDT, CDR2 YYEEEE. Trimming shortened V by 0 bases and J by 4 bases, and 10 bases separated the two germline ends. The CDR3 DNA follows: TGTGCCAGCAGCTTGGTGAGCAATCCCTATGGCTACACCTTC. Translation: CASSLVSNPYGYTF.

The rearrangement links TRBV12-5 to TRBJ2-1; TRBD2 aligns across 13 bases. CDR3 length: 15 residues. V was pared by 5 bases and J by 11 bases, with 9 bases of the junction left unmatched. CDR1 and CDR2 from the germline V gene are LGHNT and FRNRAP. CDR3 sequence (DNA): TGTGCTAGTGGTCTCCCCGGGACTAGCGGGATGAAGCAGTTCTTC. Translating gives CASGLPGTSGMKQFF. Combining the CDR3 with reference TRBV12-5 and TRBJ2-1 gives the whole variable domain DARVTQTPRHKVTEMGQEVTMRCQPILGHNTVFWYRQTMMQGLELLAYFRNRAPLDDSGMPKDRFSAEMPDATLATLKIQPSEPRDSAVYFCASGLPGTSGMKQFFGPGTRLTVL.

V and J are TRBV6-1 and TRBJ1-2; D is perhaps TRBD1 (6 bases). The V and J ends lost 7 bases and 8 bases respectively, with 23 bases between them. CDR1 is MNHNS, CDR2 SASEGT, per germline. The CDR3 covers 15 residues. CDR3 in DNA: TGTGCCAGCACGAGGGGGGGCAGCCTACGGGGCGGCTACACCTTC. Protein: CASTRGGSLRGGYTF.

The gene calls are TRBV11-1 and TRBJ1-1, with 8 bases lining up with TRBD1. The CDR3 is 15 residues long. V shed 2 bases and J 2 bases; nucleotides not matched to a gene: 4. Germline V CDR1 and CDR2: SGHAT, FQDESV (reference sequence). Here the CDR3 reads CASSLRRGLNTEAFF. The CDR3 coding sequence is TGTGCCAGCAGCTTACGCAGGGGGCTCAACACTGAAGCTTTCTTT.

This clonotype was detected only a few times. J is TRBJ2-3 and V is TRBV7-9, with 11 bases matching TRBD1. The CDR3 sequence is 15 residues long. V lost 6 bases, J lost 3 bases, and 5 bases stayed unmatched. Germline V gene sequence: CDR1 SEHNR, CDR2 FQNEAQ (reference sequence). CDR3 residues: CASRGQGAGTDTQYF. The CDR3 nucleotides are TGTGCCAGCAGAGGACAGGGGGCAGGGACAGATACGCAGTATTTT.

The chain couples TRBV3-1 to TRBJ2-2; D perhaps matches TRBD1 (5 bases). The CDR3 contains 17 residues. Germline V gene sequence: CDR1 LGHDT, CDR2 YNNKEL (reference sequence). Between the trimmed V and J ends, which lost 6 bases and 0 bases, there was a span of 17 bases. CDR3 coding DNA: TGTGCCAGCAGTCCCCCCCGGGCAGGGACGAACACCGGGGAGCTGTTTTTT. It is translated as CASSPPRAGTNTGELFF.